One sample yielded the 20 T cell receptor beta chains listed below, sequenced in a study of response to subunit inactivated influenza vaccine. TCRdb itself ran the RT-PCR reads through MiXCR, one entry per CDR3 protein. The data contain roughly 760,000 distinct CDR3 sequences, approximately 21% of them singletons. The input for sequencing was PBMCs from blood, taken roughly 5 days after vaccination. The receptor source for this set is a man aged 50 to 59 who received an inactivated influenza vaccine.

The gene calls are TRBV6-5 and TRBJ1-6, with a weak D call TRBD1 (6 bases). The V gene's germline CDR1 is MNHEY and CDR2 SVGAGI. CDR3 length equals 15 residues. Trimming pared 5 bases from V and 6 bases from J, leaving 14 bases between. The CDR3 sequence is CASSHDRSGNSPLHF. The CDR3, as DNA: TGTGCCAGCAGTCACGACAGGAGCGGTAATTCACCCCTCCACTTT.

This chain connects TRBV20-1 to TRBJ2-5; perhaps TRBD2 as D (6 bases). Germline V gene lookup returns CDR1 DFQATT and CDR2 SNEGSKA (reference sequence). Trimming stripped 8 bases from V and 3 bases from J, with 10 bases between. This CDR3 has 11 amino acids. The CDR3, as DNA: TGCAGTCCTGGAGGGGAAGAGACCCAGTACTTC. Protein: CSPGGEETQYF.

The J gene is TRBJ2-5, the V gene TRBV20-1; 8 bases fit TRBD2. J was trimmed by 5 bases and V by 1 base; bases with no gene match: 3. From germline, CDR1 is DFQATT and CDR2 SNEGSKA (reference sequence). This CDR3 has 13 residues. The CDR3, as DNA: TGCAGTGCTAGAGGGACTAGCAGGGAGACCCAGTACTTC. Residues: CSARGTSRETQYF.

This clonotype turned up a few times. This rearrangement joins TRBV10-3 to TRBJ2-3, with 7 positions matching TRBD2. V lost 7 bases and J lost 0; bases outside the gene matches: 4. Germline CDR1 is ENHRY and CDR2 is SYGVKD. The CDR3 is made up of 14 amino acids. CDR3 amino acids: CAIKSGVSTDTQYF. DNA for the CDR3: TGTGCCATCAAGAGCGGGGTGAGCACAGATACGCAGTATTTT.

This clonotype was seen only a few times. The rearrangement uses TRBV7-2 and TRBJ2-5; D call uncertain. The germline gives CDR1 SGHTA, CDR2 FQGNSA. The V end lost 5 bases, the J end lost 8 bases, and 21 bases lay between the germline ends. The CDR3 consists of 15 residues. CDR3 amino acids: CASSPTGFDLATQYF. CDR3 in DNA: TGTGCCAGCAGCCCAACCGGGTTCGATCTGGCCACCCAGTACTTC.

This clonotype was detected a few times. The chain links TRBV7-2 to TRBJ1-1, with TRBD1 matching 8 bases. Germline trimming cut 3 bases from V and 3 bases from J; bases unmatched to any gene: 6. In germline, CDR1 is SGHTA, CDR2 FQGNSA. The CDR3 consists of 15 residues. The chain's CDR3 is CASSFQGAVDTEAFF. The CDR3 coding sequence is TGTGCCAGCAGCTTTCAGGGGGCGGTAGACACTGAAGCTTTCTTT.

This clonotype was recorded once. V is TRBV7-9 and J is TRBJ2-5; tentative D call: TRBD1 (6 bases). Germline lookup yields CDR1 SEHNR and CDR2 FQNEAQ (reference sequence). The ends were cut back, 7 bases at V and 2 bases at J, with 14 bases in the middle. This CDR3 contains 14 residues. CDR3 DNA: TGTGCCAGCACCACCCTCGGACAGCAAGAGACCCAGTACTTC. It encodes CASTTLGQQETQYF.

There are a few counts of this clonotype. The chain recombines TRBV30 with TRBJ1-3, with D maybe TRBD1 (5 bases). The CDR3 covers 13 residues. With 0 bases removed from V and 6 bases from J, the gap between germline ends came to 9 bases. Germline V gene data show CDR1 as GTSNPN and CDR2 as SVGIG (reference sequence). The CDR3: CAWSVGDANTIYF. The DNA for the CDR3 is TGTGCCTGGAGTGTGGGGGACGCAAACACCATATATTTT.

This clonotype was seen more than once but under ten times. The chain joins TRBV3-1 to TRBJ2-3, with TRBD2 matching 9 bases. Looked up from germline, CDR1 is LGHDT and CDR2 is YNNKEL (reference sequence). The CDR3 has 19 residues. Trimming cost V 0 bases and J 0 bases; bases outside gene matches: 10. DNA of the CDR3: TGTGCCAGCAGCCAAGATGTGACTAGCGGAAGCTCTAGCACAGATACGCAGTATTTT. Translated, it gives CASSQDVTSGSSSTDTQYF.

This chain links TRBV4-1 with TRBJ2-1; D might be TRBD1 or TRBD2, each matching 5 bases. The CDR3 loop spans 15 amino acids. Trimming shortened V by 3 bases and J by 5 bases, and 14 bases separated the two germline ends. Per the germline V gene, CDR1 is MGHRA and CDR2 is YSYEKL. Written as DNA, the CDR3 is TGCGCCAGCAGCCATGCTGGACTGGGGGACAATGAGCAGTTCTTC. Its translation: CASSHAGLGDNEQFF.

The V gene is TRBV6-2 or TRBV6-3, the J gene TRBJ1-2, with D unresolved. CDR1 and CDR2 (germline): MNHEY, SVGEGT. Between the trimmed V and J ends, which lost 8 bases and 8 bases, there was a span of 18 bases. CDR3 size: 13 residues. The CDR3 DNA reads TGTGCCAGCGCCCCGGCCCACACGGGGGGCTACACCTTC. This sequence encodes CASAPAHTGGYTF.

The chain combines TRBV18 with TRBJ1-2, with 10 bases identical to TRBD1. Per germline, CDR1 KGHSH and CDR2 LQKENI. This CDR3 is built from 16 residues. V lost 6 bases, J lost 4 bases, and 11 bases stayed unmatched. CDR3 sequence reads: CASSHNPGTGVYGYTF. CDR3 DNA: TGTGCCAGCTCTCATAATCCCGGGACAGGGGTCTATGGCTACACCTTC.

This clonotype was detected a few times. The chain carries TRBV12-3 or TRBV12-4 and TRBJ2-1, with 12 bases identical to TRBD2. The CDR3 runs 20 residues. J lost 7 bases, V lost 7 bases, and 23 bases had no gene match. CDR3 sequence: CASTRRRRGILAGGWNEQFF. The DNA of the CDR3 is TGTGCCAGCACCAGGCGTCGACGAGGCATACTAGCGGGGGGATGGAATGAGCAGTTCTTC.

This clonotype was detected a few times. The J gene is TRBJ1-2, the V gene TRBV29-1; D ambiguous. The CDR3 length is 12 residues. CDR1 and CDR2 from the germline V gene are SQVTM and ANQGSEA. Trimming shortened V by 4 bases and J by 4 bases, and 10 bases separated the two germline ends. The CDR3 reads CSVVKGSYGYTF. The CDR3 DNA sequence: TGCAGCGTTGTAAAGGGATCCTATGGCTACACCTTC.

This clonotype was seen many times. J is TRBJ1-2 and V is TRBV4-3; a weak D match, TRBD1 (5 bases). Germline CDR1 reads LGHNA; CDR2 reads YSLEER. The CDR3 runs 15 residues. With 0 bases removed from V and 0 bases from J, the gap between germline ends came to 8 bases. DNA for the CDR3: TGCGCCAGCAGCCAAGACGACAGAGCTAACTATGGCTACACCTTC. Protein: CASSQDDRANYGYTF.

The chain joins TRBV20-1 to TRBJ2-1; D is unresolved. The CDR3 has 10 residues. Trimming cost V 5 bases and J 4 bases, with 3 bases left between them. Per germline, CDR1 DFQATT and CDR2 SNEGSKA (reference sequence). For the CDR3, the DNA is TGCAGTGCTGGATACAATGAGCAGTTCTTC. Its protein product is CSAGYNEQFF.

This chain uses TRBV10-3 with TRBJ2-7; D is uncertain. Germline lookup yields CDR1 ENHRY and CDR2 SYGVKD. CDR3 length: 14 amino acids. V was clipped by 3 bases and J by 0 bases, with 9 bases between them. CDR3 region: CAISDRLFSYEQYF. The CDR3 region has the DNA TGTGCCATCAGTGATCGGCTTTTCTCCTACGAGCAGTACTTC.

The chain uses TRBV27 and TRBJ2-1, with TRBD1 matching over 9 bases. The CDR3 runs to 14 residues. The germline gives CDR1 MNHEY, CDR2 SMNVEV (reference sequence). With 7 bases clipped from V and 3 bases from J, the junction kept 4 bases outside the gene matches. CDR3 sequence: CASKGTGHYNEQFF. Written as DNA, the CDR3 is TGTGCCAGCAAGGGGACAGGGCACTACAATGAGCAGTTCTTC.

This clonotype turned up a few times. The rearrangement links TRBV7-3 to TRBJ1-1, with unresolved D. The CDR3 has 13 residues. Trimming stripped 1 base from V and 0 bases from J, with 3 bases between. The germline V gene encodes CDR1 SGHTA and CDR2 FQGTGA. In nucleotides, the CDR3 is TGTGCCAGCAGCTTAATGGTGAACACTGAAGCTTTCTTT. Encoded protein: CASSLMVNTEAFF.

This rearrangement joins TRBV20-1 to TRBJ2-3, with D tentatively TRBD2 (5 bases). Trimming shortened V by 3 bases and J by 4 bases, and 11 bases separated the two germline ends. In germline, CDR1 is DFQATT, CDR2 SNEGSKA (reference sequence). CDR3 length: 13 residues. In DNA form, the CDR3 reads TGCAGTGCTAGGAGGGAGATCCCAGATACGCAGTATTTT. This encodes CSARREIPDTQYF.